This T cell receptor beta chain was identified in a study of blood T cell repertoires in COVID-19. V lost 0 bases, J lost 7 bases, and 19 bases lay in between. The CDR3 totals 17 residues. Looked up from germline, CDR1 is LGHDT and CDR2 is YNNKEL (reference sequence). This clone was found a few times. Profiled with immunoSEQ multiplex PCR; TCRdb holds only in-frame clones, not every one. The profile shows approximately 68,000 clones, around 85% of them singletons. The clonotype comes from a woman older than 75 with active or convalescent COVID-19. Sequencing input: peripheral blood. This chain links TRBV3-1 (or the pseudogene TRBV3-2) with TRBJ2-1, with D perhaps TRBD2 (7 bases). CDR3 DNA sequence: TGTGCCAGCAGCCAAGATGCTCCGGGGGCCGGGAGGAATGAGCAGTTCTTC. As protein: CASSQDAPGAGRNEQFF.